Listed below are T cell receptor beta chains from one sample, sequenced in a study of T-cell memory formation after mild COVID-19. TCRdb passed the 5' RACE reads through MiXCR, listing each CDR3 protein once. This sample yields roughly 310,000 distinct CDR3 sequences, of which 15% are seen a single time; more than 20% belongs to the top ten. Sequencing input: PBMCs or a T cell subset sorted from them (not recorded which). Every receptor here comes from a man aged 18 to 30 who had mild COVID-19 (a few samples of this study predate the infection). Cell type and time point are not known. Each CDR3 is given with its conserved first and last residue. D genes are given only for firm matches. For some rows the clone size is stated as once, few or many, or as a class when expanded; others skip it.

TRBV12-3/TRBV12-4	few	.	TRBJ1-2	CASSLLLHYGYTF	TGTGCCAGCAGTTTACTGTTACACTATGGCTACACCTTC
TRBV4-3	.	.	TRBJ1-2	CASSQAVATAYGYTF	TGCGCCAGCAGCCAAGCAGTAGCCACGGCATATGGCTACACCTTC
TRBV6-6	.	TRBD1	TRBJ1-4	CASRSTGGGEKLFF	TGTGCCAGCAGGTCCACAGGGGGCGGGGAAAAACTGTTTTTT
TRBV4-1	many	.	TRBJ2-7	CASSRQDTGGAYEQYF	TGCGCCAGCAGCCGCCAAGATACCGGGGGAGCCTACGAGCAGTACTTC
TRBV2	many	.	TRBJ1-1	CASTEDSLNTEAFF	TGTGCCAGCACCGAAGACAGCCTGAACACTGAAGCTTTCTTT
TRBV4-1	few	.	TRBJ2-2	CASSRPIGGLDTGELFF	TGCGCCAGCAGCCGCCCGATCGGGGGGCTTGACACCGGGGAGCTGTTTTTT
TRBV7-9	few	TRBD2	TRBJ2-1	CASSVAGTLNYNEQFF	TGTGCCAGCAGCGTAGCGGGGACCCTAAATTACAATGAGCAGTTCTTC
TRBV6-5	.	.	TRBJ2-2	CASSYSTDDTGELFF	TGTGCCAGCAGTTACAGCACAGACGACACCGGGGAGCTGTTTTTT
TRBV11-2	few	.	TRBJ2-7	CASSQTEGVGQYF	TGTGCCAGCAGCCAAACCGAGGGGGTTGGGCAGTACTTC
TRBV20-1	few	.	TRBJ1-2	CSARAGLGYTF	TGCAGTGCTCGGGCAGGGCTCGGCTACACCTTC
TRBV27	.	.	TRBJ2-7	CASSLGGSTYEQYF	TGTGCCAGCAGTTTGGGGGGTTCCACCTACGAGCAGTACTTC
TRBV29-1	few	TRBD1	TRBJ2-1	CSVARGQGNEQFF	TGCAGCGTTGCCAGGGGGCAGGGCAATGAGCAGTTCTTC
TRBV24-1	.	.	TRBJ1-6	CAGGQPSDSPLHF	TGTGCCGGCGGACAACCCTCGGATTCACCCCTCCACTTT
TRBV5-1	.	.	TRBJ1-6	CASSGGTIYNSPLHF	TGCGCCAGCAGCGGCGGGACAATCTATAATTCACCCCTCCACTTT
TRBV7-3	few	.	TRBJ2-2	CASSHAAGGTGELFF	TGTGCCAGCAGCCACGCCGCTGGGGGAACCGGGGAGCTGTTTTTT
TRBV9	.	.	TRBJ1-3	CASSDKEGNTIYF	TGTGCCAGCAGCGACAAAGAGGGAAACACCATATATTTT
TRBV5-1	many	.	TRBJ2-7	CASSPHGFYEQYF	TGCGCCAGCAGCCCGCACGGGTTCTACGAGCAGTACTTC
TRBV4-3	few	.	TRBJ1-4	CASSLSGPSGEKLFF	TGCGCCAGCAGCCTCAGTGGGCCGAGTGGTGAAAAACTGTTTTTT
TRBV4-3	few	.	TRBJ2-2	CASSQALGSNTGELFF	TGCGCCAGCAGCCAAGCCCTTGGGTCGAACACCGGGGAGCTGTTTTTT
TRBV5-1	.	.	TRBJ1-2	CASSSLTRGYTF	TGCGCCAGCAGCTCACTGACTCGAGGCTACACCTTC
TRBV28	.	.	TRBJ1-5	CAVRIRGFQKNQPQHF	TGTGCCGTCAGGATTAGGGGCTTCCAAAAAAATCAGCCCCAGCATTTT
TRBV7-9	.	.	TRBJ1-6	CASTRGDSPLHF	TGTGCCAGCACGAGGGGCGATTCACCCCTCCACTTT
TRBV4-3	few	TRBD1	TRBJ2-7	CASSLTGAGSYEQYF	TGCGCCAGCAGCCTCACAGGGGCAGGGTCCTACGAGCAGTACTTC
TRBV4-3	.	.	TRBJ2-7	CASSQEGAPTAEQYF	TGCGCCAGCAGCCAAGAAGGGGCCCCAACTGCCGAGCAGTACTTC
TRBV5-6	few	.	TRBJ2-1	CASSSGRAQYNEQFF	TGTGCCAGCAGCTCCGGTCGGGCCCAATACAATGAGCAGTTCTTC
TRBV29-1	few	.	TRBJ2-2	CSVGVTGELFF	TGCAGCGTGGGGGTCACCGGGGAGCTGTTTTTT